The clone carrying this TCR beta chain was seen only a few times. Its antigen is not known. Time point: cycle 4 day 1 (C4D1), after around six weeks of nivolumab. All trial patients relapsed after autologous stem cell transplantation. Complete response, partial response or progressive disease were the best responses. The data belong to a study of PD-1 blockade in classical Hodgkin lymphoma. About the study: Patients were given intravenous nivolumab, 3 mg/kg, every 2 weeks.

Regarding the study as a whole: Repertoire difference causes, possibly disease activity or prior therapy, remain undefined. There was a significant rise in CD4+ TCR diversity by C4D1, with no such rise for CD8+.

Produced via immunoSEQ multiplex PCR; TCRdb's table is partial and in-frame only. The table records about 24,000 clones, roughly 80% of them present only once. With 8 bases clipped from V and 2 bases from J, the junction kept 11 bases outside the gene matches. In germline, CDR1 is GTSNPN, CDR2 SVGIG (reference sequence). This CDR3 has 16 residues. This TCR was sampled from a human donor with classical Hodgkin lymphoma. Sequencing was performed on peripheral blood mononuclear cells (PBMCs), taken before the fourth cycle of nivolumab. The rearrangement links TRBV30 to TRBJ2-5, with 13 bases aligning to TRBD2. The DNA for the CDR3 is TGTGCCACTTCACTAGCGGGAGGGATCGGGCAAGAGACCCAGTACTTC. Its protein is CATSLAGGIGQETQYF.